This T cell receptor beta chain was documented in a study of T cells in localized non-small cell lung cancer. CDR1 and CDR2 (germline): LNHNV, YYDKDF (reference sequence). The junction had 4 bases not matched to a gene; V was cut back by 5 bases and J by 2 bases. The CDR3 loop spans 15 amino acids. Sequencing used immunoSEQ multiplex PCR; TCRdb keeps in-frame clones, though not all of them. Among 24,000 or so clones, 90% were seen once, and the ten largest hold 6.9%. Findings of the study overall: A denser population of T cells in blood accompanied longer overall survival.

A note on this clone: Its antigen remains unidentified.

This sample comprised peripheral blood, obtained before any cancer treatment. This sequence originates from a woman aged 35 to 70 with stage I lung adenocarcinoma. The V and J genes are TRBV15 and TRBJ1-2, with 11 bases identical to TRBD1. CDR3 loop: CATSGGTGGNYGYTF. CDR3 coding DNA: TGTGCCACCAGCGGCGGGACAGGGGGAAACTATGGCTACACCTTC.